This entry lists 15 T cell receptor beta chains sequenced from one sample in a study of blood T cell repertoires in COVID-19. Measured with immunoSEQ multiplex PCR; TCRdb has only the in-frame clones, and not every one. The repertoire holds roughly 160,000 clones, approximately 82% seen once, with more than 9% in the top ten. The sequencing sample was made of peripheral blood. The receptors here all came from a woman of 80 years or more with active or convalescent COVID-19.

The chain couples TRBV19 to TRBJ2-2, with D perhaps TRBD2 (6 bases). V lost 4 bases, J lost 5 bases, and 8 bases lay in between. CDR1 and CDR2 from the germline V gene are LNHDA and SQIVND (reference sequence). The CDR3 loop spans 13 amino acids. CDR3: CASSSRGTGELFF. Here the CDR3 DNA reads TGTGCCAGTAGTAGCCGGGGGACCGGGGAGCTGTTTTTT.

This chain connects TRBV5-1 to TRBJ1-5, with TRBD1 identical over 7 bases. Germline CDR1 SGHRS, CDR2 YFSETQ. This CDR3 has 15 amino acids. V lost 2 bases to trimming and J lost 5 bases; unmatched junction nucleotides: 7. The CDR3 DNA follows: TGCGCCAGCAGCTTACGACAGGGCCCCGATCAGCCCCAGCATTTT. It specifies CASSLRQGPDQPQHF.

The rearrangement uses TRBV11-3 and TRBJ2-1; D may be TRBD2 (5 bases). Trimming stripped 1 base from V and 10 bases from J, with 17 bases between. CDR1 SGHNT and CDR2 YENEEA come from the germline V gene. The CDR3 totals 15 residues. CDR3 sequence: CASSLVFGEPKEQFF. The CDR3 nucleotides are TGTGCCAGCAGCTTAGTTTTCGGGGAGCCGAAGGAGCAGTTCTTC. Based on the CDR3 plus reference TRBV11-3 and TRBJ2-1, the full variable domain is EAGVVQSPRYKIIEKKQPVAFWCNPISGHNTLYWYLQNLGQGPELLIRYENEEAVDDSQLPKDRFSAERLKGVDSTLKIQPAELGDSAVYLCASSLVFGEPKEQFFGPGTRLTVL.

The V and J genes are TRBV6-1 and TRBJ1-2; 8 bases map to TRBD1. This CDR3 spans 17 amino acids. Germline V gene lookup returns CDR1 MNHNS and CDR2 SASEGT. V dropped 1 base and J dropped 3; count of bases not matched to a gene: 10. The CDR3 is CASSEEGRGLGYYGYTF. The CDR3 region has the DNA TGTGCCAGCAGTGAAGAGGGCAGGGGGCTGGGGTACTATGGCTACACCTTC.

V and J are TRBV28 and TRBJ2-7; D perhaps matches TRBD2 (6 bases). The CDR3 covers 14 residues. Germline V gene lookup returns CDR1 MDHEN and CDR2 SYDVKM. V lost 2 bases, J lost 1 base, and 9 bases lay in between. The CDR3 DNA reads TGTGCCAGCAGTTTACGGGAGCGGTCCTACGAGCAGTACTTC. It encodes CASSLRERSYEQYF.

J is TRBJ2-1 and V is TRBV30; 11 nucleotides line up with TRBD2. V shed 0 bases, J shed 8 bases, and the junction held 12 bases outside the gene matches. CDR3 length: 17 amino acids. CDR1 is GTSNPN and CDR2 is SVGIG in the germline V gene (reference sequence). Here the CDR3 DNA reads TGTGCCTGGAGTGTAAGGCTAGCGGGAGGAGGGGGCCATGAGCAGTTCTTC. It codes for CAWSVRLAGGGGHEQFF.

CDR3 loop: CASSAGQGTVLNEQYF. In DNA, the CDR3 is TGTGCCAGCAGCGCCGGACAGGGTACGGTCCTCAACGAGCAGTACTTC. The rearrangement uses TRBV11-2 and TRBJ2-7; 8 nucleotides align to TRBD1. The length of the CDR3 is 16 residues. Trimming cost V 5 bases and J 5 bases; bases outside gene matches: 14. Germline CDR1 SGHAT, CDR2 FQNNGV.

The rearrangement links TRBV6-5 to TRBJ1-2; 9 nucleotides agree with TRBD1. This CDR3 comprises 15 residues. Looked up from germline, CDR1 is MNHEY and CDR2 is SVGAGI. The junction had 8 bases not matched to a gene; V was cut back by 7 bases and J by 2 bases. This CDR3 reads CASTVDRGHNYGYTF. The CDR3 DNA reads TGTGCCAGCACTGTGGACAGGGGCCACAACTATGGCTACACCTTC.

In this sample, this clone turned up once. This sequence joins TRBV10-3 and TRBJ1-6, with TRBD1 matching over 9 bases. V was clipped by 6 bases and J by 7 bases; unmatched bases: 4. The CDR3 extends over 14 amino acids. Germline loops: CDR1 ENHRY, CDR2 SYGVKD. The CDR3: CAISMDRGNSPLHF. The CDR3 DNA is TGTGCCATCAGCATGGACAGGGGAAATTCACCCCTCCACTTT.

This clone has a handful of counts. The V gene is TRBV15, the J gene TRBJ2-1; maybe TRBD1 (6 bases). Deletions cut 0 bases from V and 3 bases from J, with 18 bases between. CDR3 size: 18 residues. Germline CDR1 is LNHNV and CDR2 is YYDKDF (reference sequence). DNA for the CDR3: TGTGCCACCAGCAGAGAGATCCCGGGACAACGGGGCTACAATGAGCAGTTCTTC. It is translated as CATSREIPGQRGYNEQFF.

The V and J genes are TRBV5-1 and TRBJ2-3; D not certain. The CDR3 covers 14 residues. In germline, CDR1 is SGHRS, CDR2 YFSETQ. V was clipped by 1 base and J by 9 bases, with 15 bases between them. The CDR3, as DNA: TGCGCCAGCAGCTTGAGTCTAGAGGTGAGGACGCAGTATTTT. Protein sequence: CASSLSLEVRTQYF.

The chain links TRBV4-2 to TRBJ2-2, with 10 nucleotides matching TRBD2. The CDR3 is 18 residues long. V lost 4 bases, J lost 2 bases, and 10 bases stayed unmatched. Germline V gives CDR1 LGHNA, CDR2 YNFKEQ. The CDR3 DNA is TGTGCCAGCAGCCCACGGGAGGGACTAGCGACAAACACCGGGGAGCTGTTTTTT. This translates into CASSPREGLATNTGELFF.

This sequence joins TRBV28 and TRBJ1-6; 11 nucleotides align to TRBD1. V was pared by 8 bases and J by 10 bases, with 1 base of the junction left unmatched. This CDR3 contains 12 residues. The germline V gene encodes CDR1 MDHEN and CDR2 SYDVKM. The CDR3 DNA sequence: TGTGCCAGCGGGACAGGGGGATCACCCCTCCACTTT. Translation gives CASGTGGSPLHF. The whole variable domain, filled in from reference TRBV28 and TRBJ1-6, reads DVKVTQSSRYLVKRTGEKVFLECVQDMDHENMFWYRQDPGLGLRLIYFSYDVKMKEKGDIPEGYSVSREKKERFSLILESASTNQTSMYLCASGTGGSPLHFGNGTRLTVT.

As DNA, the CDR3 is TGTGCCAGCAGCCAACCACCCCGAGGAGGCTCCTATTCACCCCTCCACTTT. As protein: CASSQPPRGGSYSPLHF. The chain employs TRBV14 and TRBJ1-6, with D hard to call. This CDR3 has 17 amino acids. Trimming shortened V by 2 bases and J by 8 bases, and 19 bases separated the two germline ends. Germline V gene data show CDR1 as SGHDN and CDR2 as FVKESK.

This clone has more than one count but fewer than ten. The chain's CDR3 is CASSPEGRSKEKLFF. The CDR3 bases are TGTGCCAGCAGTCCCGAGGGAAGAAGCAAAGAAAAACTGTTTTTT. The chain uses TRBV5-4 and TRBJ1-4, with D unclear. Germline loops: CDR1 SGHNT, CDR2 YYREEE (reference sequence). This CDR3 region has 15 residues. V gave up 5 bases and J gave up 8 bases, with 19 bases separating them. The entire variable domain, with the rest obtained from reference TRBV5-4 and TRBJ1-4, is as follows: ETGVTQSPTHLIKTRGQQVTLRCSSQSGHNTVSWYQQALGQGPQFIFQYYREEENGRGNFPPRFSGLQFPNYSSELNVNALELDDSALYLCASSPEGRSKEKLFFGSGTQLSVL.